The 25 T cell receptor beta chains in this list originate from one sample, sequenced in a study of shared T cell receptors in the human thymus. The data were produced by immunoSEQ multiplex PCR, yet TCRdb's version contains in-frame clones alone and is incomplete. This table has some 760,000 clones, 80% to 90% appearing once. This sample also belongs to another study, concerning human thymus T cells.

Sequenced input: thymocytes. These receptors originate from a girl in the first two years of life with a congenital heart defect.

J is TRBJ1-2 and V is TRBV5-1; TRBD1 matches 9 bases. This CDR3 region has 15 residues. The germline V gene encodes CDR1 SGHRS and CDR2 YFSETQ. The trim removed 3 bases at V and 1 base at J, leaving 4 bases unmatched. The DNA of the CDR3 is TGCGCCAGCAGCTCACGACAGGGGGGTAACTATGGCTACACCTTC. Its translation is CASSSRQGGNYGYTF.

V and J are TRBV7-9 and TRBJ2-5; D call uncertain. Germline values: CDR1 SEHNR, CDR2 FQNEAQ (reference sequence). The CDR3 totals 17 residues. Trimming removed 1 base at V and 4 bases at J, with 19 bases between. The CDR3 sequence is CASSLVPPTVRLETQYF. CDR3 coding DNA: TGTGCCAGCAGCTTAGTTCCCCCCACAGTCAGGCTAGAGACCCAGTACTTC.

The chain has TRBV5-1 and TRBJ1-2, with D possibly matching TRBD1 (6 bases). V was trimmed by 4 bases and J by 4 bases, leaving 20 bases between them. The CDR3 spans 16 residues. Germline CDR1 is SGHRS and CDR2 is YFSETQ. CDR3 in DNA: TGCGCCAGCAGCGTACAGGGTTTTAGAGGAGGCTATGGCTACACCTTC. This codes for CASSVQGFRGGYGYTF.

The chain employs TRBV5-4 and TRBJ1-4; TRBD1 aligns across 8 bases. The ends lost 0 bases at V and 7 bases at J; junction bases unmatched: 2. CDR1 SGHNT and CDR2 YYREEE come from the germline V gene (reference sequence). The CDR3 is made up of 14 amino acids. CDR3: CASSLDDRGEKLFF. Written as DNA, the CDR3 is TGTGCCAGCAGCTTGGACGACAGGGGTGAAAAACTGTTTTTT. Looking up the rest from reference TRBV5-4 and TRBJ1-4 gives the full variable domain: ETGVTQSPTHLIKTRGQQVTLRCSSQSGHNTVSWYQQALGQGPQFIFQYYREEENGRGNFPPRFSGLQFPNYSSELNVNALELDDSALYLCASSLDDRGEKLFFGSGTQLSVL.

V gene TRBV10-3 combines with J gene TRBJ1-2, with 7 nucleotides matching TRBD1. The germline V gene encodes CDR1 ENHRY and CDR2 SYGVKD. The V segment lost 0 bases and the J segment 2 bases; nucleotides outside the gene matches: 6. This CDR3 region has 16 residues. The CDR3 reads CAISESTGQLNYGYTF. Here the CDR3 DNA reads TGTGCCATCAGTGAGTCCACGGGACAGCTAAACTATGGCTACACCTTC.

This clone was recorded a few times. The chain employs TRBV4-1 and TRBJ1-5; no clear D gene. This CDR3 spans 14 amino acids. Germline V CDR1 and CDR2: MGHRA, YSYEKL. V was pared by 0 bases and J by 10 bases, with 13 bases between. The CDR3 loop is CASSQDPFLRPQHF. The DNA for the CDR3 is TGCGCCAGCAGCCAAGACCCCTTTCTCCGTCCCCAGCATTTT.

The V and J genes are TRBV19 and TRBJ1-1, with D possibly being TRBD1 (6 bases). The CDR3 consists of 15 residues. V lost 5 bases and J lost 2, with 15 bases in between. The germline CDR1 and CDR2 sequences are LNHDA and SQIVND (reference sequence). In DNA form, the CDR3 reads TGTGCCAGTAGTCTCGACTTCAGGGGAAACACTGAAGCTTTCTTT. It specifies CASSLDFRGNTEAFF.

Of note for this clone: At one of its ends the junction is not consistent with the germline gene, which may arise from a read error. The rearrangement uses TRBV28 and TRBJ1-6; D not certain. The CDR3 is 13 amino acids. CDR1 is MDHEN and CDR2 is SYDVKM in the germline V gene. In nucleotides, the CDR3 is TGTGCCAGCAGTTTAAACTTAATTCATCCCCTCTACTTT. Residues: CASSLNLIHPLYF. The full variable domain, its missing parts supplied by reference TRBV28 and TRBJ1-6, is DVKVTQSSRYLVKRTGEKVFLECVQDMDHENMFWYRQDPGLGLRLIYFSYDVKMKEKGDIPEGYSVSREKKERFSLILESASTNQTSMYLCASSLNLIHPLYFGNGTRLTVT.

The chain couples TRBV6-5 to TRBJ2-5; 7 bases agree with TRBD1. The J call may be mistaken, given a closer DNA end match to TRBJ2-7. Germline V lookup: CDR1 MNHEY, CDR2 SVGAGI. The length of the CDR3 is 16 residues. The CDR3 DNA reads TGTGCCAGCAGTTACTTTGAACAGGGGTTCGGCTACGAGCAGTACTTC. This sequence encodes CASSYFEQGFGYEQYF.

The V and J genes are TRBV18 and TRBJ1-4; 8 bases fit TRBD1. Germline V lookup: CDR1 KGHSH, CDR2 LQKENI. The length of the CDR3 is 18 residues. V trimming: 0 bases; J trimming: 3 bases; junction bases outside the gene matches: 9. The CDR3 coding sequence is TGTGCCAGCTCACCACCGGTGGCAGGGGGCGAGCCTAATGAAAAACTGTTTTTT. Translating it yields CASSPPVAGGEPNEKLFF.

V is TRBV7-9 and J is TRBJ1-1; D unclear. V lost 5 bases and J 5 bases, leaving 15 bases between the germline ends. The germline V gene encodes CDR1 SEHNR and CDR2 FQNEAQ (reference sequence). The CDR3 covers 14 residues. The CDR3 here is CASSTRSRKTEAFF. CDR3 in DNA: TGTGCCAGCAGCACGCGATCCCGTAAAACTGAAGCTTTCTTT.

The chain uses TRBV6-5 and TRBJ1-2; 9 bases are a match to TRBD1. V lost 8 bases to trimming and J lost 6 bases; unmatched junction nucleotides: 13. Germline-derived CDR1 and CDR2 are MNHEY and SVGAGI. This CDR3 region has 15 residues. The CDR3 sequence is CASRRDRVDSNGYTF. The CDR3 nucleotides read TGTGCCAGCCGGCGGGACAGGGTGGATTCTAATGGCTACACCTTC.

The rearrangement joins TRBV7-9 to TRBJ1-4; TRBD1 agrees at 8 bases. The germline gives CDR1 SEHNR, CDR2 FQNEAQ (reference sequence). The CDR3 is 15 residues long. Trimming took 0 bases from V and 7 from J; bases not matched to a gene: 4. CDR3 loop: CASSLAQGASEKLFF. Here the CDR3 DNA reads TGTGCCAGCAGCTTAGCGCAGGGGGCTAGTGAAAAACTGTTTTTT.

This clone appeared a few times. The V gene is TRBV14, the J gene TRBJ2-5; 7 bases fit TRBD1. The germline V gene has CDR1 SGHDN and CDR2 FVKESK. The J segment lost 3 bases and the V segment lost 0 bases, leaving 7 bases of the junction unmatched. This CDR3 region has 16 residues. The CDR3 sequence: CASSQESRDSKETQYF. Written as DNA, the CDR3 is TGTGCCAGCAGCCAAGAGTCCCGGGACAGCAAAGAGACCCAGTACTTC.

This chain uses TRBV27 with TRBJ1-2; D is ambiguous. The CDR3 covers 15 residues. Germline V lookup: CDR1 MNHEY, CDR2 SMNVEV (reference sequence). Trimming took off 2 bases at V and 5 bases at J, with 15 bases between the two ends. This CDR3 is CASSLGVPQRYGYTF. DNA of the CDR3: TGTGCCAGCAGTTTAGGGGTCCCGCAGCGGTATGGCTACACCTTC.

The CDR3 bases are TGTGCCAGCAGCCAAGGGACAGTTAACTCCTATAATTCACCCCTCCACTTT. Translating it yields CASSQGTVNSYNSPLHF. V is TRBV4-2 and J is TRBJ1-6; maybe TRBD1 (6 bases). The CDR3 runs to 17 residues. The V gene lost 1 base and the J gene lost 0 bases, with 10 bases spanning the gap. CDR1 is LGHNA and CDR2 is YNFKEQ in the germline V gene.

For the CDR3, the DNA is TGTGCCAGCAGTTTAGGACACGCCTCGGCCTACGAGCAGTACTTC. Its protein product is CASSLGHASAYEQYF. This rearrangement joins TRBV27 to TRBJ2-7; D might be TRBD1 (5 bases). Germline assignment: CDR1 MNHEY and CDR2 SMNVEV (reference sequence). The V gene lost 2 bases and the J gene lost 2 bases, with 13 bases spanning the gap. This CDR3 is 15 amino acids long.

The rearrangement links TRBV2 to TRBJ1-5; the D gene is possibly TRBD1 (5 bases). This CDR3 contains 16 residues. The V and J ends lost 8 bases and 8 bases respectively, with 25 bases between them. The germline V gene has CDR1 SNHLY and CDR2 FYNNEI. The CDR3, as DNA: TGTGCCAGCCGCGGGAGCGATTGGGGTGGGACGGAGCCCCAGCATTTT. This gives the protein CASRGSDWGGTEPQHF.

V usage is TRBV5-4 and J usage is TRBJ1-4, with 9 positions matching TRBD1. With 0 bases clipped from V and 4 bases from J, the junction kept 4 bases outside the gene matches. The germline gives CDR1 SGHNT, CDR2 YYREEE (reference sequence). This CDR3 has 16 amino acids. The CDR3 DNA reads as TGTGCCAGCAGCTTGGGACCGGGACAGGGTAATGAAAAACTGTTTTTT. Translated: CASSLGPGQGNEKLFF.

The chain carries TRBV28 and TRBJ1-2; 7 bases match TRBD1. Germline V gene sequence: CDR1 MDHEN, CDR2 SYDVKM. The CDR3 is 20 amino acids. J gave up 0 bases and V 6 bases, and 22 bases lay outside the gene matches. The CDR3 spells CASSPHKKRQGPPANYGYTF. The CDR3 nucleotides read TGTGCCAGCAGCCCCCACAAGAAAAGACAGGGACCTCCTGCTAACTATGGCTACACCTTC.

The gene calls are TRBV10-3 and TRBJ1-1, with TRBD1 as a possible D gene (5 bases). This CDR3 spans 13 amino acids. Germline CDR1 is ENHRY and CDR2 is SYGVKD. The V and J ends lost 0 bases and 6 bases respectively, with 8 bases between them. The CDR3 loop is CAISESGRAEAFF. Written as DNA, the CDR3 is TGTGCCATCAGTGAGTCCGGCAGGGCTGAAGCTTTCTTT.

In this sample, this clone turned up a few times. CDR3 sequence reads: CASSIGPRGERQPQHF. Here the CDR3 DNA reads TGTGCCAGTAGTATAGGTCCCAGGGGGGAACGGCAGCCCCAGCATTTT. The V and J genes are TRBV19 and TRBJ1-5, with 7 positions matching TRBD1. Trimming took 1 base from V and 7 from J; bases not matched to a gene: 10. Germline CDR1 LNHDA, CDR2 SQIVND (reference sequence). This CDR3 has 16 amino acids.

CDR3 residues: CASSHRGELYF. In DNA, the CDR3 is TGCGCCAGCAGCCACCGGGGTGAACTCTATTTT. The J gene is TRBJ1-3, the V gene TRBV4-3; D gene uncertain. The CDR3 spans 11 residues. Trimming shortened V by 3 bases and J by 16 bases, and 13 bases separated the two germline ends. Per the germline V gene, CDR1 is LGHNA and CDR2 is YSLEER.

Turning to this clone: Other DNA sequences in the same sample also yield this CDR3. J is TRBJ2-7 and V is TRBV20-1; D ambiguous. The CDR3 extends over 11 amino acids. From germline, CDR1 is DFQATT and CDR2 SNEGSKA (reference sequence). The ends were cut back, 2 bases at V and 1 base at J, with 3 bases in the middle. The CDR3 coding sequence is TGCAGTGCTAGACCGTCCTACGAGCAGTACTTC. Protein: CSARPSYEQYF.

The J gene is TRBJ2-2, the V gene TRBV27; D ambiguous. This CDR3 spans 15 amino acids. Germline assignment: CDR1 MNHEY and CDR2 SMNVEV (reference sequence). V lost 3 bases and J 3 bases, leaving 11 bases between the germline ends. CDR3 nucleotide sequence: TGTGCCAGCAGTTTTAGTGGCGGCTACACCGGGGAGCTGTTTTTT. This gives the protein CASSFSGGYTGELFF.